Listed here are 2 T cell receptor beta chains from one sample, sequenced in a study of cytomegalovirus exposure and HLA in healthy donors. The PCR made use of 60 Vbeta and 13 Jbeta primers. The protocol was immunoSEQ multiplex PCR, while the TCRdb copy is restricted to in-frame clones and leaves out a portion. The repertoire consists of 130,000 to 150,000 clones, with over 70% occurring once and the leading ten covering 6.7%. Source material: PBMCs. The receptors derive from a woman in her forties in good health and CMV-seropositive.

The J gene is TRBJ1-3, the V gene TRBV6-5; 8 bases align to TRBD1. V shed 4 bases and J 9 bases; nucleotides not matched to a gene: 11. There are 15 residues in the CDR3. Germline CDR1 reads MNHEY; CDR2 reads SVGAGI. CDR3 loop: CASSSWTGTVSTIYF. The CDR3, as DNA: TGTGCCAGCAGTTCCTGGACAGGGACGGTGTCCACCATATATTTT.

This chain connects TRBV28 to TRBJ1-2, with D uncertain. Germline CDR1 and CDR2: MDHEN and SYDVKM. The CDR3 is 16 amino acids. Trimming removed 7 bases at V and 0 bases at J, with 18 bases between. CDR3: CASIPSGDASNYGYTF. In nucleotides, the CDR3 is TGTGCCAGCATCCCTTCAGGTGACGCGTCTAACTATGGCTACACCTTC.